This T cell receptor (beta chain) is drawn from a study of identical twins. The V gene lost 3 bases and the J gene lost 7 bases, with 21 bases spanning the gap. There are 17 residues in the CDR3. This clonotype was observed many times. Its antigen is unidentified. Each donor (without exception) was a healthy Caucasian. Study-level points and caveats: Fewer insertions were carried by abundant cord blood beta clonotypes, but none was seen in memory repertoires.

One entry per CDR3 protein results from TCRdb running MiXCR on the 5' RACE reads. The profile shows hundreds of thousands of distinct CDR3 sequences, approximately 7% of them singletons. The sample also formed part of further work on yellow fever vaccine responses in identical twins.

Sample: memory (CD45RO+) T cells sorted from blood. This clonotype originated in a woman aged 18-35 years in good health. The V and J genes are TRBV12-3 or TRBV12-4 and TRBJ1-4; TRBD1 might be the D (6 bases). CDR3 DNA sequence: TGTGCCAGCAGTTTTGGGACATGGTTCTCGGCTGGTGAAAAACTGTTTTTT. Translation gives CASSFGTWFSAGEKLFF.